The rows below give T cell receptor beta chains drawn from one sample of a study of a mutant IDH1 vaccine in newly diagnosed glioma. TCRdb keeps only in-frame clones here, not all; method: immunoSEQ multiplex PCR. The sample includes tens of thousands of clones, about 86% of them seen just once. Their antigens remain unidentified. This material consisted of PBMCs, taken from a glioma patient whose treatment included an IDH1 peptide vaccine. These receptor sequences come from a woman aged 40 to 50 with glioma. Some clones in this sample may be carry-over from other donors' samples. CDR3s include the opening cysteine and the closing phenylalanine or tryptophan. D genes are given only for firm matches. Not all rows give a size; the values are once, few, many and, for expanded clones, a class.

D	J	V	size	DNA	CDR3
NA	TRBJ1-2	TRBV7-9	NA	TGTGCCAGCAGCTTAGTAGGTGCAGGGGAATTAGGTGGCTACACCTTC	CASSLVGAGELGGYTF
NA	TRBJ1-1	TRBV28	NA	TGTGCCAGCAGTTTATTTTGGGCGGTAGGAGCTTTCTTT	CASSLFWAVGAFF
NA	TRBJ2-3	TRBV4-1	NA	TGCGCCAGCAGCCAACCTAAAGCGCGGGGCACAGATACGCAGTATTTT	CASSQPKARGTDTQYF
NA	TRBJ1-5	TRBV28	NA	TGTGCCAGCAGTTCGTTCGGGGGGCTGGTTCAGCCCCAGCATTTT	CASSSFGGLVQPQHF
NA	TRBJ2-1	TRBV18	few	TGTGCCAGCTCACTACTACAACAGGGAGATGAGCAGTTCTTC	CASSLLQQGDEQFF
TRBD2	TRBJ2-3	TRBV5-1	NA	TGCGCCAGCTCATCCCCATTAGCGGGAGATAGAGGTACGCAGTATTTT	CASSSPLAGDRGTQYF
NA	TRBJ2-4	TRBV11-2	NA	TGTGCCAGCAGCTTTGAGGGAAACATTCAGTACTTC	CASSFEGNIQYF
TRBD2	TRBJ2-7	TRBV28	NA	TGTGCCAGCAGCGTAGCGGGGAAAACCTCCTACGAGCAGTACTTC	CASSVAGKTSYEQYF
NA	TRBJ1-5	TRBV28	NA	TGTGCCAGCAGTTTACCGGGGGCGAGCAATCAGCCCCAGCATTTT	CASSLPGASNQPQHF
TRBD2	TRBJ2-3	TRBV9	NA	TGTGCCAGCAGCTCCCGGTTGGGCGGGAGGACCGGCTTTACAGATACGCAGTATTTT	CASSSRLGGRTGFTDTQYF